The clone carrying this T cell receptor beta chain was found a few times. What it recognizes is unknown. Noted treatment: 15 Gy SBRT to primary tumor, nephrectomy 4 weeks later. This sample is part of a study of radiation and T cells in renal cell carcinoma. Whole-study findings and limits: Compared with controls, irradiated tumors had more, larger dominant CDR3 motifs. Tumor samples were small regions of 0.9 to 1 g. Top 100 clonotypes averaged about 50% in irradiated versus roughly 43% in nephrectomy-only tumors. Top tumor clonotypes rose in blood 2 weeks post-radiation, then contracted.

Assay: immunoSEQ multiplex PCR; the TCRdb copy retains only in-frame clones and omits some. Of 15,000 or so clones in the sample, approximately 49% were seen once. Germline CDR1 and CDR2: LNHDA and SQIVND (reference sequence). With 5 bases clipped from V and 4 bases from J, the junction kept 9 bases outside the gene matches. The CDR3 runs 15 residues. The sequence derives from a woman aged 55-75 years with renal cell carcinoma. The J gene is TRBJ1-2, the V gene TRBV19; TRBD1 agrees at 8 bases. Specimen: tumor tissue, collected from a patient whose treatment included radiotherapy and nephrectomy. The CDR3 sequence is CASSAGTGGLYGYTF. For the CDR3, the DNA is TGTGCCAGTAGTGCCGGGACAGGAGGACTCTATGGCTACACCTTC.